This T cell receptor beta chain was identified during a study of blood T cells in healthy people across ages. Using a J-beta primer mix together with a sample-barcoded 5' primer, a second PCR was run for roughly 6 to 11 cycles. MiXCR was run by TCRdb on the 5' RACE reads, yielding one entry per CDR3 protein. The data show approximately 600,000 distinct CDR3 sequences, approximately 59% seen once. The CDR3 consists of 14 residues. Germline CDR1 is DFQATT and CDR2 is SNEGSKA (reference sequence). Trimming left V 5 bases short and J 6 bases short, with 19 bases between. The sample comprised blood. The gene calls are TRBV20-1 and TRBJ1-2; no clear D. The TCR sequence derives from a man in his 60s in good health. DNA for the CDR3: TGCAGTGCTCCAGGCGGTAGGGCAGGCAATGGCTACACCTTC. Translated, it gives CSAPGGRAGNGYTF.